This TCR beta chain was retrieved from a study of blood T cell repertoires in COVID-19 (dated by TCRdb to between 2020 and 2021). Concerning the study at large: Samples covering the acute and convalescent phases of COVID-19 were provided by collaborators in the United States, Italy and Spain. The prospective study material was composed of cDNA or gDNA derived from T cells, B-cell-depleted T cells, or PBMCs. Nearly every sample came with metadata listing a de-identified subject ID, COVID-19 status, age in years and sex. Where available, HLA class I and class II types were taken from metadata supplied by the sample provider and were not determined by assay-based typing. The repertoires were released in a freely available public database intended as a resource for research on the immune response to SARS-CoV-2. Samples came from the ongoing ImmuneRACE study (first 160 participants) plus 1,254 subjects from 6 global collaborators. Deeply sampled blood TCRbeta repertoires from subjects exposed to, actively infected with, or recovered from COVID-19 were included in the dataset. Findings and caveats that apply to the study as a whole: The amount of clinical and demographic metadata varied by source and participant and was provided uncurated.

The immunoSEQ Assay, a bias-controlled multiplex PCR, was used to amplify TCRbeta CDR3 regions from genomic DNA. The authors' analysis ran thus. Nucleated cell counts per sample were estimated from amplification of reference gene primers within the assay. To quantify the absolute abundance of each unique TCRbeta CDR3 rearrangement, sequence reads were collapsed and filtered. For each sample, productive Simpson clonality was calculated as the square root of Simpson's diversity index over productive rearrangements. What TCRdb holds here is the immuneACCESS table cut down to in-frame rearrangements. Part of the clones is not present; checked against another copy, under half of the missing clones reflect an unresolved V gene, and the others are unexplained. V, J and clone size derive from that table, while D and trimming were established from the DNA sequence. In this sample the table shows 250,000 or so clones, 70% to 90% of which occur a single time. The top ten clones comprise around 3% of the sample.

Worth noting for this clone: Its antigen has not been determined. Per-base quality was not reported, and no clone a single base away is much larger than it.

The CDR1 and CDR2 encoded by the germline V gene are MNHEY and SVGAGI. V loses 9 bases at its end and J loses 7 bases; junction bases beyond the gene matches: 8. From cysteine to phenylalanine, the CDR3 is 13 amino acids long. Of the read, only the CDR3 DNA is kept; its 39 bases are in frame from base 1. Collaborating institutions collected whole blood in K2EDTA tubes following their own protocols. For TCRbeta analysis, collaborator samples were shipped as frozen whole blood, as isolated PBMCs, or as DNA extracted from either sample type. The V and J segments used are TRBV6-5 and TRBJ1-5, with TRBD1 matching 8 junction bases. Sequenced input: peripheral blood. The origin of this receptor is a young woman with active or convalescent COVID-19. The DNA sequence reads TGTGCCAGTTTCGGACAGGGCGGCCAGCCCCAGCATTTT. Its translation reads: CASFGQGGQPQHF.